This T cell receptor beta chain stems from a study of T cells in Graves' hyperthyroidism and ophthalmopathy. Exclusion of patients followed from uncontrolled infection, other autoimmune disease, pregnancy or lactation. As regards this clonotype: Its antigen is still unknown. A much larger clone lies a single base off, so this may be a read error.

Researchers amplified the TCR beta CDR3 regions from RNA transcripts. A set of HTBI primers served as the primers for a first-round RT-PCR of the TCR CDR3. MiXCR was run by TCRdb on the multiplex PCR reads, yielding one entry per CDR3 protein. The sample shows about 700,000 distinct CDR3 sequences, just under 45% of them seen only once. Per germline, CDR1 SQVTM and CDR2 ANQGSEA. This CDR3 is built from 13 residues. Study-level findings and limits: Most clonotypes expanded in thyroid above 0.001 were likewise present in blood.

The receptor was isolated from an adult man with Graves' disease, either hyperthyroidism or ophthalmopathy (not recorded which). Sequenced material: peripheral blood or thyroid tissue (not recorded which). The V call is TRBV29-1, the J call TRBJ1-1; D is uncertain. The CDR3 nucleotides read TGCAGCGTTGCAGGACGGGCGAACACTAAAGCTCTCTTT. Amino acid sequence: CSVAGRANTKALF.